Listed below are T cell receptor beta chains from one sample, sequenced in a study of a mutant IDH1 vaccine in newly diagnosed glioma. Assay used: immunoSEQ multiplex PCR; TCRdb lists only in-frame clones, some missing. The top ten clones hold more than 4.5% of a sample with fewer than 55,000 clones, around 81% of them seen once. These TCRs' antigens remain unknown. Sequences were derived from PBMCs, sampled from a glioma patient whose treatment included an IDH1 peptide vaccine. The receptors were gathered from a woman aged 40-49 years with glioma. Some clones in this sample may be carry-over from other donors' samples. The CDR3 runs from the conserved cysteine through the conserved F or W. D genes are given only for firm matches. Only some rows state a clone size, as once, few, many or a class for expanded clones.

v_call	j_call	clone_size	d_call	cdr3_aa	cdr3_nt
TRBV9	TRBJ2-7	-	TRBD1	CASSNGQDEQYF	TGTGCCAGCAGCAACGGACAGGACGAGCAGTACTTC
TRBV7-9	TRBJ2-3	-	-	CASSLDSTDTQYF	TGTGCCAGCAGCTTAGACAGCACAGATACGCAGTATTTT
TRBV5-1	TRBJ1-1	few	TRBD1	CASSLAGQGNTEAFF	TGCGCCAGCAGCCTCGCGGGACAGGGGAACACTGAAGCTTTCTTT
TRBV7-2	TRBJ1-2	-	-	CASRRQADWRGYTF	TGTGCCAGCAGACGACAGGCGGATTGGCGGGGCTACACCTTC
TRBV5-5	TRBJ1-3	-	-	CASHGLGTGNTIYF	TGTGCCAGCCACGGGTTAGGGACTGGAAACACCATATATTTT
TRBV29-1	TRBJ2-5	-	TRBD2	CSASGGVETQYF	TGCAGCGCCTCGGGAGGGGTGGAGACCCAGTACTTC
TRBV7-3	TRBJ1-2	-	TRBD1	CASSSSPGGAGGYTF	TGTGCCAGCTCCTCAAGCCCAGGGGGAGCTGGAGGCTACACCTTC
TRBV9	TRBJ2-7	-	-	CASSGLEGAYSEQYF	TGTGCCAGCAGCGGCCTGGAGGGAGCCTACTCGGAGCAGTACTTC
TRBV29-1	TRBJ2-3	-	-	CSVDGDGTDTQYF	TGCAGCGTTGATGGGGACGGCACAGATACGCAGTATTTT
TRBV7-8	TRBJ1-1	-	-	CASRVGRVGTEAFF	TGTGCCAGCCGAGTGGGCAGGGTCGGCACTGAAGCTTTCTTT
TRBV14	TRBJ2-3	-	-	CASSQDDRYTDTQYF	TGTGCCAGCAGCCAAGATGACCGCTACACAGATACGCAGTATTTT
TRBV28	TRBJ1-2	-	-	CASSFLIRRGNGYTF	TGTGCCAGCAGTTTCCTTATTCGACGGGGAAATGGCTACACCTTC
TRBV5-4	TRBJ2-3	once	TRBD2	CASSTASGGVGTQYF	TGTGCCAGCAGCACCGCTAGCGGGGGGGTTGGGACGCAGTATTTT
TRBV27	TRBJ2-7	-	-	CASSFLDRYEQYF	TGTGCCAGCAGTTTCTTGGACCGCTACGAGCAGTACTTC
TRBV2	TRBJ2-1	-	TRBD1	CASSKDRGGNEQFF	TGTGCCAGCAGTAAAGACAGGGGTGGCAATGAGCAGTTCTTC
TRBV5-4	TRBJ1-1	-	-	CASSPSWGEAFF	TGTGCCAGCAGCCCCAGTTGGGGTGAAGCTTTCTTT
TRBV9	TRBJ1-4	few	-	CASSVVADSEKLFF	TGTGCCAGCAGCGTAGTGGCAGATTCTGAAAAACTGTTTTTT
TRBV7-2	TRBJ2-2	-	-	CASSPGGSGASGELFF	TGTGCCAGCAGTCCCGGCGGGTCTGGGGCTAGCGGGGAGCTGTTTTTT
TRBV2	TRBJ2-7	once	-	CASRGREYEQYF	TGTGCCAGCAGGGGCAGGGAGTACGAGCAGTACTTC
TRBV19	TRBJ2-7	medium-sized	-	CASSILPPAFESSYEQYF	TGTGCCAGTAGTATTCTCCCCCCAGCCTTCGAGAGCTCCTACGAGCAGTACTTC
TRBV5-4	TRBJ1-6	-	TRBD1	CASSPDRVLTYQNSPLHF	TGTGCCAGCAGCCCGGACAGGGTGCTTACCTACCAGAATTCACCCCTCCACTTT
TRBV10-3	TRBJ2-7	-	TRBD1	CAISDPRQGREQYF	TGTGCCATCAGTGACCCCCGACAGGGGAGGGAGCAGTACTTC